This TCR beta chain comes out of a study of T-cell memory formation after mild COVID-19 (dated by TCRdb to the early 2020s). In the study overall: TCR sequence clusters from the two donors were found to be largely donor specific. Two young, previously healthy adult volunteers, one female and one male, were included in the cohort. Longitudinal TCRalpha and TCRbeta repertoire sequencing tracked T-cell clones expanding and contracting after mild COVID-19 in a couple of donors. General findings and caveats noted by the study authors: SARS-CoV-2 specificity of the second-wave clones peaking on day 37 was not confirmed. Clones that contracted from day 15 to 85 showed balanced CD4/CD8 phenotypes, whereas a second wave of clones that expanded from day 15 to 37 leaned towards CD4+. Contracting CD4+ clones were located mainly in the CM and EM memory subsets, whereas CD8+ clones were found to be enriched in EMRA. Only two mild cases were covered by the study, and larger cohorts that include severe cases with pre-infection samples were considered necessary. The detection of some responding clones in pre-infection memory suggests that pre-existing cross-reactive memory T cells joined the SARS-CoV-2 response.

TCRdb names Illumina NovaSeq 6000 as the instrument used. cDNA libraries for TCRalpha and TCRbeta were prepared by 5'RACE using constant-segment primers, with sample barcodes and unique molecular identifiers added. Trizol reagent was used to extract RNA from every sample. Libraries were amplified in two PCR steps, with a second sample barcode and Illumina TruSeq adapters added in the second step. Sequencing of the libraries was done on an Illumina NovaSeq, producing 2 x 150 bp paired-end reads. The authors' pipeline ran thus. Demultiplexing of reads and collapsing into UMI-guided consensus sequences were performed with migec v1.2.7. Using mixcr v2.1.11, UMI consensuses were aligned to TRA and TRB V and J templates and then assembled into clonotypes. Expanded or contracted clonotypes were those called significant by both edgeR and NoisET, with noise models trained on biological replicates. For edgeR calls, the thresholds were a false discovery rate-adjusted p below 0.01 and a log2 fold-change of 1. As an exploratory analysis of dynamics, max-normalized trajectories of the 1000 most abundant clonotypes were examined with PCA combined with hierarchical clustering. The CD4 or CD8 phenotype of responding clones was assigned using the separately sequenced CD4+ and CD8+ repertoires. TCRdb handled the public reads itself, with Q25 trimming in fastp and clone calling in MiXCR, and kept productive beta chains. All rows with the same CDR3 protein become a single entry with the most common DNA and genes. The V and J calls follow TCRdb's processing rather than the paper's. In all, the sample holds fewer than 350,000 distinct CDR3 sequences, and more than 15% of those were seen once. 20% to 25% of the sample belongs to the ten largest clones.

About this clonotype itself: Its antigen remains undetermined. No quality values exist for individual bases; no much larger clone is one base distant.

PBMCs were isolated by Ficoll-Paque density gradient centrifugation. The sequenced sample was PBMCs or a T cell subset sorted from them (not recorded which). This TCR was recovered from a man aged 18 to 30 who had mild COVID-19 (a few samples of this study predate the infection). The sample titles of this study are shuffled in the database, so cell type and time point are left out; the donor was told from shared clones.

Here the CDR3 is given as CASSVAPQQFF. Read as DNA, the sequence is TGTGCCAGCAGCGTAGCTCCCCAGCAGTTCTTC. Rearrangement joined TRBV2 to TRBJ2-1, with the D gene uncertain. Looking up the germline V gene yields CDR1 SNHLY and CDR2 FYNNEI. V sheds 6 bases and J sheds 11 bases, leaving 11 bases between their ends. The cysteine opens and the phenylalanine closes a CDR3 of 11 amino acids. Only the CDR3 DNA stays, 33 bases, in frame from base 1. With the rest looked up from the reference TRBV2 and TRBJ2-1 genes rather than sequenced, the full variable domain is EPEVTQTPSHQVTQMGQEVILRCVPISNHLYFYWYRQILGQKVEFLVSFYNNEISEKSEIFDDQFSVERPDGSNFTLKIRSTKLEDSAMYFCASSVAPQQFFGPGTRLTVL.